The 19 T cell receptor beta chains below were found in one sample sequenced in a study of CD8+ T cells in alopecia areata (dated by TCRdb to the late 2010s). The library was made by the immunoSEQ multiplex PCR assay. RNA was extracted from all samples and reverse transcribed into cDNA as template for TCR sequencing. In its TCRdb copy, this immuneACCESS table keeps in-frame sequences only and misses some clones. Where compared with another copy, unresolved V genes explain less than half of these, and the others have no known cause. The sample table lists about 200,000 clones, more than 30% of them with a count of one. The ten largest clones represent around 0.48% of the sample. The treatment or condition label of this sample denotes: oral pan-JAK inhibitor, 5-10 mg twice daily. The specimen comprised CD4+ T cells sorted from blood, sampled around week 34, from a patient treated with tofacitinib. The origin of the receptors is a human donor with alopecia areata.

The chain joins TRBV5-1 to TRBJ1-5, with 7 positions matching TRBD1. Germline lookup yields CDR1 SGHRS and CDR2 YFSETQ. The CDR3 has 14 residues. Trimming at V came to 4 bases and at J to 3 bases, leaving 4 bases not matched to a gene. CDR3 region: CASSPGQDNQPQHF. The CDR3 region has the DNA TGCGCCAGCAGCCCCGGACAGGACAATCAGCCCCAGCATTTT.

The genes are TRBV6-1 and TRBJ2-3, with D possibly matching TRBD1 (6 bases). V dropped 0 bases and J dropped 4 bases, with 14 bases sitting between them. In germline, CDR1 is MNHNS, CDR2 SASEGT. The CDR3 sequence is 16 residues long. The CDR3 region has the DNA TGTGCCAGCAGTGAAGCCGGTGCAGGGGTCGCAGATACGCAGTATTTT. This gives the protein CASSEAGAGVADTQYF.

This clone was detected many times. The chain links TRBV11-2 to TRBJ1-2; 10 nucleotides line up with TRBD1. The junction had 4 bases not matched to a gene; V was cut back by 5 bases and J by 7 bases. Germline lookup yields CDR1 SGHAT and CDR2 FQNNGV. This CDR3 comprises 13 residues. The CDR3 loop is CASSPRDRGGYTF. As DNA, the CDR3 is TGTGCCAGCAGCCCCCGGGACAGGGGTGGCTACACCTTC.

The table lists this clone with a few counts. This rearrangement joins TRBV6-1 to TRBJ1-5; D is perhaps TRBD1 (5 bases). The CDR3 has 16 amino acids. From germline, CDR1 is MNHNS and CDR2 SASEGT. Trimming pared 2 bases from V and 3 bases from J, leaving 14 bases between. The CDR3 sequence: CASSERYGAYNQPQHF. As DNA, the CDR3 is TGTGCCAGCAGTGAAAGGTACGGGGCCTACAATCAGCCCCAGCATTTT.

This clone was detected only a few times. V usage is TRBV27 and J usage is TRBJ2-2, with unresolved D. The CDR3 is 13 residues long. Per the germline V gene, CDR1 is MNHEY and CDR2 is SMNVEV (reference sequence). The germline V and J ends were trimmed by 4 bases and 1 base, with 4 bases remaining between them. The DNA for the CDR3 is TGTGCCAGCAGTTCCCTGAACACCGGGGAGCTGTTTTTT. This codes for CASSSLNTGELFF.

The chain combines TRBV5-1 with TRBJ2-5; no definite D call. The V end lost 2 bases, the J end lost 1 base, and 9 bases lay between the germline ends. The CDR3 length is 14 residues. Germline V CDR1 and CDR2: SGHRS, YFSETQ. The CDR3 DNA is TGCGCCAGCAGCTTTTCGTCTAGCCAAGAGACCCAGTACTTC. This codes for CASSFSSSQETQYF.

This chain connects TRBV6-6 to TRBJ2-3; possibly TRBD1 for D (5 bases). Trimming left V 7 bases short and J 5 bases short, with 19 bases between. Germline V CDR1 and CDR2: MNHNY, SVGAGI (reference sequence). The length of the CDR3 is 15 residues. The CDR3 here is CASNWFFGAGDTQYF. CDR3 sequence (DNA): TGTGCCAGCAACTGGTTCTTTGGGGCAGGAGATACGCAGTATTTT.

V gene TRBV6-5 combines with J gene TRBJ1-1, with a weak D call TRBD1 (5 bases). From germline, CDR1 is MNHEY and CDR2 SVGAGI. This CDR3 has 14 residues. V lost 8 bases and J lost 3, with 16 bases in between. In nucleotides, the CDR3 is TGTGCCAGCCGACGGGGCAGCGGGGACACTGAAGCTTTCTTT. The encoded protein is CASRRGSGDTEAFF.

The chain joins TRBV7-2 to TRBJ1-1; D gene unclear. Trimming left V 5 bases short and J 1 base short, with 17 bases between. CDR1 SGHTA and CDR2 FQGNSA come from the germline V gene. This CDR3 has 16 amino acids. The CDR3 protein is CASSIEAGFPNTEAFF. The CDR3 coding sequence is TGTGCCAGCAGCATTGAGGCAGGCTTCCCGAACACTGAAGCTTTCTTT.

This clone has a handful of counts. The chain is built from TRBV29-1 and TRBJ2-3; TRBD2 matches at 9 bases. The germline V gene encodes CDR1 SQVTM and CDR2 ANQGSEA. There are 16 residues in the CDR3. V lost 3 bases to trimming and J lost 6 bases; unmatched junction nucleotides: 13. The CDR3 sequence is CSVEEVVGLALDTQYF. The DNA for the CDR3 is TGCAGCGTTGAGGAGGTGGTGGGACTAGCTCTCGATACGCAGTATTTT.

The chain couples TRBV2 to TRBJ2-5; 9 bases are a match to TRBD2. V dropped 4 bases and J dropped 6; count of bases not matched to a gene: 6. The germline V gene encodes CDR1 SNHLY and CDR2 FYNNEI. CDR3 size: 14 residues. The CDR3 region is CASSGLAGLQTQYF. The CDR3 coding sequence is TGTGCCAGCAGTGGGCTAGCGGGATTACAGACCCAGTACTTC.

The chain links TRBV10-2 to TRBJ1-2; 10 bases match TRBD1. This CDR3 region has 15 residues. V shed 5 bases, J shed 1 base, and the junction held 4 bases outside the gene matches. Germline lookup yields CDR1 WSHSY and CDR2 SAAADI. DNA of the CDR3: TGCGCCAGCAGTACCCGGGACAGGGGTAACTATGGCTACACCTTC. This translates into CASSTRDRGNYGYTF.

The rearrangement links TRBV19 to TRBJ2-7, with D tentatively TRBD1 or TRBD2 (7 bases each). Germline V lookup: CDR1 LNHDA, CDR2 SQIVND (reference sequence). The CDR3 is made up of 14 amino acids. Trimming left V 5 bases short and J 5 bases short, with 16 bases between. CDR3 region: CASSSQGGIDEQYF. The CDR3 nucleotides read TGTGCCAGTAGTTCCCAGGGGGGGATCGACGAGCAGTACTTC.

This clone has more than one count but fewer than ten. J is TRBJ1-5 and V is TRBV11-2, with D unclear. CDR1 is SGHAT, CDR2 FQNNGV, per germline. The germline V and J ends were trimmed by 5 bases and 3 bases, with 8 bases remaining between them. This CDR3 comprises 13 residues. CDR3 bases: TGTGCCAGCAGCCCCGGCCTCAATCAGCCCCAGCATTTT. Translating it yields CASSPGLNQPQHF.

The chain combines TRBV14 with TRBJ1-1, with a possible D match to TRBD1 (5 bases). The CDR3 has 15 amino acids. V lost 0 bases and J lost 1, with 9 bases in between. Germline values: CDR1 SGHDN, CDR2 FVKESK. The CDR3 here is CASSQDRGTNTEAFF. In DNA, the CDR3 is TGTGCCAGCAGCCAAGATCGGGGGACGAACACTGAAGCTTTCTTT.

A few counts support this clone. This sample includes further DNA sequences coding for the same CDR3. V and J are TRBV7-9 and TRBJ1-4; unclear D gene. Germline V CDR1 and CDR2: SEHNR, FQNEAQ (reference sequence). There are 12 residues in the CDR3. Trimming stripped 1 base from V and 8 bases from J, with 5 bases between. The CDR3 DNA is TGTGCCAGCAGCTTAGAGAGGGAAAAACTGTTTTTT. This gives the protein CASSLEREKLFF.

The chain is built from TRBV2 and TRBJ1-4; D is unclear. This CDR3 is 14 amino acids long. The V end lost 4 bases, the J end lost 8 bases, and 14 bases lay between the germline ends. In germline, CDR1 is SNHLY, CDR2 FYNNEI. Here the CDR3 DNA reads TGTGCCAGCAGTGTTGGGGAGTTCTCCGAAAAACTGTTTTTT. Translated: CASSVGEFSEKLFF.

This clone was counted only a few times. V is TRBV5-1 and J is TRBJ2-1; 8 nucleotides align to TRBD1. Trimming at V came to 3 bases and at J to 6 bases, leaving 11 bases not matched to a gene. Germline values: CDR1 SGHRS, CDR2 YFSETQ. The CDR3 has 16 residues. CDR3: CASSSGQGRFINEQFF. Written as DNA, the CDR3 is TGCGCCAGCAGCTCAGGACAGGGTAGGTTCATCAATGAGCAGTTCTTC. Full variable domain (remainder filled in from reference TRBV5-1 and TRBJ2-1): KAGVTQTPRYLIKTRGQQVTLSCSPISGHRSVSWYQQTPGQGLQFLFEYFSETQRNKGNFPGRFSGRQFSNSRSEMNVSTLELGDSALYLCASSSGQGRFINEQFFGPGTRLTVL.

This sequence joins TRBV6-5 and TRBJ1-2, with 9 bases aligning to TRBD1. The CDR3 consists of 16 residues. Germline trimming cut 2 bases from V and 1 base from J; bases unmatched to any gene: 5. Germline CDR1 is MNHEY and CDR2 is SVGAGI. The CDR3 spells CASSYPRDRDNYGYTF. The DNA for the CDR3 is TGTGCCAGCAGTTACCCCCGGGACAGGGATAACTATGGCTACACCTTC.